This section outlines one T cell receptor (beta chain) sequence together with its context. Its antigen remains unidentified. The V gene lost 5 bases and the J gene lost 5 bases, with 15 bases spanning the gap. This CDR3 comprises 14 residues. Germline CDR1 reads PRHDT; CDR2 reads FYEKMQ (reference sequence). The protocol was immunoSEQ multiplex PCR, while the TCRdb copy is restricted to in-frame clones and leaves out a portion. The table includes some 96,000 clones, approximately 92% detected once. This sample is part of a study of graft-versus-host responses after intestinal transplantation. General observations from the study: Within the allografts of patients who had graft-donor T cell macrochimerism, graft-versus-host to host-versus-graft clonal ratios were high. HvG clone declines early post-transplant were associated with peak circulating GvH levels.

This receptor was obtained from a human patient who received an intestinal transplant, so some T cells may come from the graft donor. The specimen comprised PBMCs, sampled about 460 days after intestinal transplant. The genes are TRBV13 and TRBJ2-5; TRBD1 is a possible D gene (6 bases). CDR3 bases: TGTGCCAGCAGCCCCACCAGGGGCCCGGAGACCCAGTACTTC. This sequence encodes CASSPTRGPETQYF.